This T cell receptor beta chain was recovered during a study of blood T cells in healthy people across ages. On the study more broadly: Capturing about one barcoded beta molecule per two T cells was achieved by template switching. Findings of the study overall: Observed TCR beta diversity per million T cells went down as age went up. This fall followed a roughly linear course with age.

Sample-barcoded 5' priming and a J-beta primer mix drove a second PCR of roughly 7 to 11 cycles. Each sample yielded at least 2.5 million CDR3-containing paired-end reads. TCRdb re-analysed the 5' RACE reads in MiXCR, keeping a single row per CDR3 protein. In the table there are around 780,000 distinct CDR3 sequences, about 61% of which are singletons. This CDR3 spans 14 amino acids. V dropped 3 bases and J dropped 7; count of bases not matched to a gene: 5. Germline V lookup: CDR1 SGHVS, CDR2 FQNEAQ. About this clonotype itself: Its antigen is still unknown.

The rearrangement uses TRBV7-8 and TRBJ1-4; 7 bases line up with TRBD1. This receptor was taken from a middle-aged man in good health. The sample was blood. The chain's CDR3 is CASSFGRGSEKLFF. DNA for the CDR3: TGTGCCAGCAGCTTCGGCAGGGGGAGTGAAAAACTGTTTTTT.